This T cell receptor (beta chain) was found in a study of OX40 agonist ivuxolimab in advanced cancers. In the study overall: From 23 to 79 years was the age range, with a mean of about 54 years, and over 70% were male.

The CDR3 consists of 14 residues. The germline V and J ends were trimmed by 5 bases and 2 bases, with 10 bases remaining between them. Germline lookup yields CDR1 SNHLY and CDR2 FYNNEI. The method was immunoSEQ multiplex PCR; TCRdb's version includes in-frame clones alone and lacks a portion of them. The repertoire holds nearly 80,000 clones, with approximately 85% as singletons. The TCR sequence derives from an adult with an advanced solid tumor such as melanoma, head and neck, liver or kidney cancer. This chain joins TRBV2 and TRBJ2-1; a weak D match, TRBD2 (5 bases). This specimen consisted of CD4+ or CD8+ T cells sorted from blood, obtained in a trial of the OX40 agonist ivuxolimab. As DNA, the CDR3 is TGTGCCAGCAGTCGGCCCGGGACCTACAATGAGCAGTTCTTC. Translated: CASSRPGTYNEQFF.